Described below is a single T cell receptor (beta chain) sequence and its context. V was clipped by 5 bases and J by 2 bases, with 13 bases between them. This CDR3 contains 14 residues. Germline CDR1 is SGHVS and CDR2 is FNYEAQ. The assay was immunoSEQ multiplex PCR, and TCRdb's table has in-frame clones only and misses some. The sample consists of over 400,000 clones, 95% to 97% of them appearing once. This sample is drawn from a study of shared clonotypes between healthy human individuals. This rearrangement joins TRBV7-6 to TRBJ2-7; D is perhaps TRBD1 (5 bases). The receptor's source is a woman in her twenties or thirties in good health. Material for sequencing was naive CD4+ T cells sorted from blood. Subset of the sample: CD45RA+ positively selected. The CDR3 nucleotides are TGTGCCAGCAGCCCAGGGCCGCCGGCCTACGAGCAGTACTTC. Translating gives CASSPGPPAYEQYF.